This T cell receptor beta chain was retrieved from a study of blood T cell repertoires in COVID-19. Study summary: Samples came from the United States, Italy and Spain, spanning acute and convalescent COVID-19. Sample material is recorded as cDNA or gDNA derived from T cells, B-cell-depleted T cells, or PBMCs.

Methods used by the authors: The authors estimated nucleated cell counts from reference gene primer amplification. The method was immunoSEQ multiplex PCR; TCRdb's version includes in-frame clones alone and lacks a portion of them. V and J calls and clone size come straight from that table; D and trimming were deduced from the DNA. The data contain around 190,000 clones, approximately 90% of them singletons. The Seattle patients, enrolled during active infection, were followed longitudinally. V was pared by 0 bases and J by 3 bases, with 5 bases of the junction left unmatched. The CDR3 sequence is 15 residues long. Germline V gene lookup returns CDR1 SGHNT and CDR2 YYREEE (reference sequence).

The sequencing sample was made of peripheral blood. The TCR originated in a man aged 45-65 years with COVID-19, enrolled during active disease. V is TRBV5-4 and J is TRBJ2-7; TRBD1 aligns across 8 bases. CDR3 bases: TGTGCCAGCAGCTTGGAGGGGACAGGCGACTACGAGCAGTACTTC. Translation: CASSLEGTGDYEQYF.